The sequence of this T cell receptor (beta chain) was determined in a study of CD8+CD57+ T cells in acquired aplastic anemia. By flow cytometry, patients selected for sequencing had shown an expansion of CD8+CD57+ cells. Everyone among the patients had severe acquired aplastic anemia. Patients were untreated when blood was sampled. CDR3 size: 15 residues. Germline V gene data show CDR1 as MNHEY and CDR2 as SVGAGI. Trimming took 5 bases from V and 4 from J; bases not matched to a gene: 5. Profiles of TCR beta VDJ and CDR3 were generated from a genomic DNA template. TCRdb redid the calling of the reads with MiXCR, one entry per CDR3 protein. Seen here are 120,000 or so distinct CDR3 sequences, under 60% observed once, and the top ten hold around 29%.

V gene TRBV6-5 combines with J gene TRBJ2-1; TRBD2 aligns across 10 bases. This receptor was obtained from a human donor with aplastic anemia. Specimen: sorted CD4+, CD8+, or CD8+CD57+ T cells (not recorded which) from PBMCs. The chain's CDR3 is CASSTRTSGYNEQFF. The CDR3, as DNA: TGTGCCAGCAGTACCAGGACTAGCGGATACAATGAGCAGTTCTTC.